The 27 T cell receptor beta chains presented below share a single source sample, sequenced in a study of cytomegalovirus exposure and HLA in healthy donors. Using immunoSEQ multiplex PCR, the repertoire was profiled, and TCRdb retains in-frame clones only, with some absent. The data show about 180,000 clones, with roughly 89% seen just once and 1.4% held by the top ten. The sequencing input was PBMCs. The receptor source for this set is a woman in her 30s in good health and CMV-seronegative.

The CDR3 region has the DNA TGTGCCAGCTCCGGACAGACCAATCAGCCCCAGCATTTT. Residues: CASSGQTNQPQHF. V and J are TRBV18 and TRBJ1-5; weak D call: TRBD1 (6 bases). The length of the CDR3 is 13 residues. Germline CDR1 is KGHSH and CDR2 is LQKENI. Trimming took 6 bases from V and 3 from J, leaving 9 bases between them.

The J gene is TRBJ2-2, the V gene TRBV27, with 8 nucleotides matching TRBD1. The CDR3 is made up of 16 amino acids. With V trimmed by 5 bases and J by 6 bases, 11 bases remained unmatched. The germline gives CDR1 MNHEY, CDR2 SMNVEV (reference sequence). The CDR3 loop is CASSQLDRVSPGELFF. CDR3 nucleotide sequence: TGTGCCAGCAGTCAGCTGGACAGGGTATCTCCCGGGGAGCTGTTTTTT.

This sequence joins TRBV6-5 and TRBJ2-5, with a weak D call TRBD2 (5 bases). CDR3 length: 13 amino acids. Germline V CDR1 and CDR2: MNHEY, SVGAGI. With 2 bases removed from V and 4 bases from J, the gap between germline ends came to 8 bases. CDR3 region: CASSYGGGETQYF. The CDR3 DNA is TGTGCCAGCAGTTACGGAGGAGGAGAGACCCAGTACTTC.

In the case of this clone: Its ends do not fully match the called genes, so a read error is possible. J is TRBJ2-4 and V is TRBV27, with D unclear. This CDR3 is 17 amino acids long. Germline CDR1 MNHEY, CDR2 SMNVEV (reference sequence). Here the CDR3 DNA reads TGTGCCAGCAATTTAGCCGACAACAAACTAGCCAAAAACATTCAGTACTTC. Its translation: CASNLADNKLAKNIQYF.

V usage is TRBV4-1 and J usage is TRBJ1-6; D is unresolved. The length of the CDR3 is 17 residues. Germline CDR1 MGHRA, CDR2 YSYEKL. Between the trimmed V and J ends, which lost 3 bases and 6 bases, there was a span of 18 bases. The CDR3, as DNA: TGCGCCAGCAGCCAGTCCGAGGCCGGAGCTTCTAATTCACCCCTCCACTTT. Translation: CASSQSEAGASNSPLHF.

V usage is TRBV5-6 and J usage is TRBJ1-1; D unresolved. The CDR3 loop spans 17 amino acids. V dropped 0 bases and J dropped 2 bases, with 17 bases sitting between them. CDR1 is SGHDT and CDR2 is YYEEEE in the germline V gene. The CDR3 DNA sequence: TGTGCCAGCAGCTTGGCCTGGCCTCCGGGATCAAACACTGAAGCTTTCTTT. Translating it yields CASSLAWPPGSNTEAFF. Full variable domain (rest looked up from reference TRBV5-6 and TRBJ1-1): DAGVTQSPTHLIKTRGQQVTLRCSPKSGHDTVSWYQQALGQGPQFIFQYYEEEERQRGNFPDRFSGHQFPNYSSELNVNALLLGDSALYLCASSLAWPPGSNTEAFFGQGTRLTVV.

The V and J genes are TRBV5-1 and TRBJ2-3; TRBD2 is a possible D gene (6 bases). Trimming took 7 bases from V and 7 from J, leaving 16 bases between them. The CDR3 extends over 13 amino acids. Germline V gene sequence: CDR1 SGHRS, CDR2 YFSETQ. This CDR3 reads CASGGTAQNTQYF. The CDR3 DNA follows: TGCGCCAGCGGCGGGACTGCACAGAATACGCAGTATTTT.

The CDR3 spells CASSQTGTGVYEQYF. CDR3 nucleotide sequence: TGTGCCAGCAGCCAGACCGGGACAGGGGTTTACGAGCAGTACTTC. V usage is TRBV7-9 and J usage is TRBJ2-7, with 10 bases lining up with TRBD1. CDR1 SEHNR and CDR2 FQNEAQ come from the germline V gene (reference sequence). CDR3 length: 15 amino acids. Trimming cost V 5 bases and J 4 bases; bases outside gene matches: 8.

J is TRBJ2-7 and V is TRBV25-1; D is unresolved. CDR1 is MGHDK, CDR2 SYGVNS, per germline. The CDR3 sequence is 11 residues long. V lost 10 bases and J 6 bases, leaving 13 bases between the germline ends. The CDR3 reads CATRRTSEQYF. The CDR3, as DNA: TGTGCCACCCGCCGTACCAGCGAGCAGTACTTC.

The genes are TRBV30 and TRBJ2-2; the match to TRBD1 covers 8 bases. CDR3 length: 16 residues. CDR1 is GTSNPN, CDR2 SVGIG, per germline (reference sequence). CDR3 region: CAGTGTGPVRTGELFF. CDR3 DNA sequence: TGTGCGGGGACCGGGACAGGTCCAGTTCGGACCGGGGAGCTGTTTTTT.

This chain joins TRBV14 and TRBJ1-3, with D possibly being TRBD1 (6 bases). Germline lookup yields CDR1 SGHDN and CDR2 FVKESK. This CDR3 region has 14 residues. Deletions cut 5 bases from V and 3 bases from J, with 11 bases between. CDR3 in DNA: TGTGCCAGCAGCTCCACAGGGAATGGAAACACCATATATTTT. Translating it yields CASSSTGNGNTIYF. The full variable domain, rest sourced from reference TRBV14 and TRBJ1-3, is EAGVTQFPSHSVIEKGQTVTLRCDPISGHDNLYWYRRVMGKEIKFLLHFVKESKQDESGMPNNRFLAERTGGTYSTLKVQPAELEDSGVYFCASSSTGNGNTIYFGEGSWLTVV.

The rearrangement joins TRBV10-3 to TRBJ2-7; 8 bases match TRBD1. Per the germline V gene, CDR1 is ENHRY and CDR2 is SYGVKD. With 1 base clipped from V and 1 base from J, the junction kept 0 bases outside the gene matches. The CDR3 sequence is 14 residues long. DNA for the CDR3: TGTGCCATCAGTGAGTGGACAGGGTCCTACGAGCAGTACTTC. Translation: CAISEWTGSYEQYF.

The rearrangement joins TRBV7-9 to TRBJ2-2, with D possibly TRBD2 on 5 matching bases. Per germline, CDR1 SEHNR and CDR2 FQNEAQ (reference sequence). The CDR3 extends over 12 amino acids. DNA of the CDR3: TGTGTGGTGGTCCGGGAAACCGGGGAGCTGTTTTTT. Translation: CVVVRETGELFF.

In this sample, this clone turned up a few times. The chain employs TRBV2 and TRBJ1-2; D is uncertain. The V gene lost 11 bases and the J gene lost 8 bases, with 12 bases spanning the gap. The CDR3 contains 10 residues. Germline CDR1 reads SNHLY; CDR2 reads FYNNEI. DNA of the CDR3: TGTGCCGGAAACCGGGAGGGCTACACCTTC. Its translation: CAGNREGYTF. The variable domain in full, with the rest retrieved from reference TRBV2 and TRBJ1-2, is EPEVTQTPSHQVTQMGQEVILRCVPISNHLYFYWYRQILGQKVEFLVSFYNNEISEKSEIFDDQFSVERPDGSNFTLKIRSTKLEDSAMYFCAGNREGYTFGSGTRLTVV.

In its sample, this clone was seen once. Here the CDR3 DNA reads TGTGCCACCAGCAGAGACAAAGGGAGAACTAATGAAAAACTGTTTTTT. This codes for CATSRDKGRTNEKLFF. This chain connects TRBV15 to TRBJ1-4; D is undetermined. The germline V gene has CDR1 LNHNV and CDR2 YYDKDF (reference sequence). CDR3 length: 16 amino acids. The V end was cut by 0 bases, the J end by 1 base, with 9 bases between.

This rearrangement joins TRBV9 to TRBJ1-3; D is undetermined. V shed 3 bases and J shed 1 base, with 8 bases lying between them. The CDR3 runs to 14 residues. Germline values: CDR1 SGDLS, CDR2 YYNGEE. CDR3 bases: TGTGCCAGCAGCGCGGGTCTTTCTGGAAACACCATATATTTT. Translation gives CASSAGLSGNTIYF. Together with reference TRBV9 and TRBJ1-3, the CDR3 gives the full variable domain: DSGVTQTPKHLITATGQRVTLRCSPRSGDLSVYWYQQSLDQGLQFLIQYYNGEERAKGNILERFSAQQFPDLHSELNLSSLELGDSALYFCASSAGLSGNTIYFGEGSWLTVV.

The gene calls are TRBV6-8 and TRBJ2-3; TRBD2 matches 8 bases. Losses at the gene ends were 4 bases for V and 0 bases for J; bases not matched to a gene: 6. The CDR3 runs 16 residues. The germline V gene encodes CDR1 MNHGY and CDR2 SAAAGT. The CDR3 sequence: CASSLELAASTDTQYF. The CDR3 DNA sequence: TGTGCCAGCAGTTTGGAACTAGCGGCTAGCACAGATACGCAGTATTTT.

The chain joins TRBV4-1 to TRBJ2-6; tentatively, D is TRBD1 (6 bases). CDR3 length equals 19 residues. Trimming removed 2 bases from V and 0 bases from J, with 17 bases in between. The germline CDR1 and CDR2 sequences are MGHRA and YSYEKL. CDR3 residues: CASSQRGGVSLSGANVLTF. DNA for the CDR3: TGCGCCAGCAGCCAACGTGGGGGCGTTTCCCTCTCTGGGGCCAACGTCCTGACTTTC.

The chain links TRBV2 to TRBJ2-1, with 15 bases matching TRBD2. The V gene's germline CDR1 is SNHLY and CDR2 FYNNEI. The J segment lost 8 bases and the V segment lost 3 bases, leaving 8 bases of the junction unmatched. The CDR3 extends over 17 amino acids. CDR3 DNA sequence: TGTGCCAGCAGTGACGGACTAGCGGGGGGGTGGGGCGATGAGCAGTTCTTC. This codes for CASSDGLAGGWGDEQFF.

This chain uses TRBV5-1 with TRBJ2-1; 9 bases fit TRBD1. Trimming at V came to 4 bases and at J to 6 bases, leaving 5 bases not matched to a gene. CDR3 size: 14 residues. Germline CDR1 reads SGHRS; CDR2 reads YFSETQ. The CDR3 is CASSLGQGANEQFF. As DNA, the CDR3 is TGCGCCAGCAGCCTGGGACAGGGTGCCAATGAGCAGTTCTTC.

The chain employs TRBV5-5 and TRBJ1-2; D gene uncertain. V was trimmed by 0 bases and J by 1 base, leaving 13 bases between them. Germline CDR1 reads SGHKS; CDR2 reads YYEKEE (reference sequence). This CDR3 comprises 16 residues. CDR3 bases: TGTGCCAGCAGCTTGGACCGACTAGGAGTTAACTATGGCTACACCTTC. Protein sequence: CASSLDRLGVNYGYTF.

In this sample, this clone turned up a few times. The chain recombines TRBV18 with TRBJ2-7; tentatively, D is TRBD1 (5 bases). Germline V lookup: CDR1 KGHSH, CDR2 LQKENI. The CDR3 spans 14 residues. Trimming left V 3 bases short and J 0 bases short, with 9 bases between. As DNA, the CDR3 is TGTGCCAGCTCACCTCCGACAGTCTCCTACGAGCAGTACTTC. This encodes CASSPPTVSYEQYF.

The chain uses TRBV11-2 and TRBJ1-2; D remains unclear. The length of the CDR3 is 15 residues. In germline, CDR1 is SGHAT, CDR2 FQNNGV. The germline V and J ends were trimmed by 5 bases and 0 bases, with 13 bases remaining between them. CDR3 sequence (DNA): TGTGCCAGCAGCCGACCGAGGGAAACTAACTATGGCTACACCTTC. Translation gives CASSRPRETNYGYTF.

The chain carries TRBV6-6 and TRBJ2-1; weak D call: TRBD1 (6 bases). The germline V and J ends were trimmed by 7 bases and 7 bases, with 11 bases remaining between them. Germline V CDR1 and CDR2: MNHNY, SVGAGI (reference sequence). The CDR3 is 12 amino acids. CDR3 in amino acids: CASTSGANEQFF. Written as DNA, the CDR3 is TGTGCCAGCACATCAGGGGCGAATGAGCAGTTCTTC.

The table lists this clone with a few counts. The chain joins TRBV30 to TRBJ1-4, with 8 bases matching TRBD1. The CDR3 extends over 16 amino acids. Trimming took 1 base from V and 1 from J; bases not matched to a gene: 5. Looked up from germline, CDR1 is GTSNPN and CDR2 is SVGIG (reference sequence). CDR3 in amino acids: CAWSATTGGTNEKLFF. CDR3 sequence (DNA): TGTGCCTGGAGTGCAACCACAGGGGGAACTAATGAAAAACTGTTTTTT.

This sequence joins TRBV4-1 and TRBJ2-7; 10 nucleotides agree with TRBD2. The J segment lost 1 base and the V segment lost 2 bases, leaving 8 bases of the junction unmatched. CDR1 MGHRA and CDR2 YSYEKL come from the germline V gene. This CDR3 is built from 17 residues. The CDR3 loop reads CASSQHLTSGVSYEQYF. CDR3 nucleotides: TGCGCCAGCAGCCAACACTTAACTAGCGGGGTTTCCTACGAGCAGTACTTC.

The CDR3, as DNA: TGCGCCAGCAGCTCCGAGGGAGAGACCTATGGCTACACCTTC. Amino acids: CASSSEGETYGYTF. V is TRBV5-1 and J is TRBJ1-2; D remains unclear. Germline CDR1 reads SGHRS; CDR2 reads YFSETQ. This CDR3 is built from 14 residues. Trimming pared 3 bases from V and 4 bases from J, leaving 13 bases between.